This T cell receptor beta chain was identified during a study of cytomegalovirus exposure and HLA in healthy donors. Overall study results and limits: A later analysis, which compared TCR beta chains of equal frequency, found the HLA-associated ones more clonally expanded. With later analysis, a missense DCLRE1C variant became linked to TCR beta V- and J-gene trimming. The investigators catalogued 150 or so TCR beta chains as cytomegalovirus-associated.

V lost 3 bases to trimming and J lost 3 bases; unmatched junction nucleotides: 9. Germline CDR1 is SEHNR and CDR2 is FQNEAQ (reference sequence). This CDR3 is 16 amino acids long. This clone has only one observation. The antigen is unknown. PCR was performed using 60 Vbeta and 13 Jbeta primers. The repertoire was sequenced with immunoSEQ multiplex PCR; TCRdb's copy has only in-frame clones and lacks some. The data show some 170,000 clones, 71% seen once. V is TRBV7-9 and J is TRBJ2-7; 9 bases align to TRBD1. The sample was PBMCs. The source is a woman in her twenties or thirties in good health and CMV-seronegative. The CDR3: CASSFVALDRGYEQYF. CDR3 nucleotide sequence: TGTGCCAGCAGCTTTGTAGCCTTGGACAGGGGCTACGAGCAGTACTTC.